This T cell receptor beta chain was retrieved from a study of molecular identifiers for immune sequencing clone quantification. Each CDR3 protein gets one entry after TCRdb re-called the PCR reads with MiXCR. The sample carries about half a million distinct CDR3 sequences, 20% to 25% recorded once. This CDR3 has 15 amino acids. Trimming removed 7 bases at V and 6 bases at J, with 21 bases between. Germline CDR1 is MNHEY and CDR2 is SVGEGT. Study-level points and caveats: Detection of one spiked Jurkat cell's TCR RNA reportedly worked in some 980,000 naive cells.

This clonotype was found many times. The target antigen is unknown. V and J are TRBV6-2 or TRBV6-3 and TRBJ1-1; TRBD1 is a possible D gene (6 bases). This TCR came from a human donor in good health. Some libraries in this study had Jurkat cell RNA spiked in. Sequencing input: naive CD8+ T cells from blood, with Jurkat cell RNA spiked in. Sample subset: FACS-sorted CD8+CD4-CCR7+CD45RA+ naive T cells. DNA for the CDR3: TGTGCCAGCACCATCCTCTCGGACAGACGAGCTGAAGCTTTCTTT. As protein: CASTILSDRRAEAFF.